This is a list of T cell receptor beta chains from one sample in a study of cytotoxic CD8 clonotypes in ibrutinib-treated CLL. Method: immunoSEQ multiplex PCR; TCRdb's copy keeps in-frame clones and lacks some. The sample lists about 44,000 clones, more than 60% occurring once. This specimen was PBMCs, taken after 12 months of ibrutinib treatment. These receptors all come from a human donor with chronic lymphocytic leukemia. The CDR3 runs from the conserved cysteine through the conserved F or W. The order of the fields is V gene, D gene, clone size, J gene, CDR3 DNA, CDR3 protein. The D gene is left open where the match is weak. Some rows mark clone size as missing; the rest say once, few, many or name a class of expanded clone.

V gene: TRBV14; D gene: TRBD1; clone size: NA; J gene: TRBJ2-7; CDR3 DNA: TGTGCCAGCAGCCAAAGGACAGGGGCGCCCGGAGGTGGCGAGCAGTACTTC; CDR3 protein: CASSQRTGAPGGGEQYF
V gene: TRBV18; D gene: NA; clone size: NA; J gene: TRBJ1-4; CDR3 DNA: TGTGCCAGCTCACCTTCCGTAAGGGAAAAACTGTTTTTT; CDR3 protein: CASSPSVREKLFF
V gene: TRBV19; D gene: TRBD1; clone size: once; J gene: TRBJ1-2; CDR3 DNA: TGTGCCAGTAAGGAAGACAGGGGCCCCTCTCGAGGCTACACCTTC; CDR3 protein: CASKEDRGPSRGYTF
V gene: TRBV11-1; D gene: NA; clone size: NA; J gene: TRBJ1-1; CDR3 DNA: TGTGCCAGCAGCTCTATAGTTCCGGGCGCTGAAGCTTTCTTT; CDR3 protein: CASSSIVPGAEAFF
V gene: TRBV6-1; D gene: TRBD2; clone size: once; J gene: TRBJ2-7; CDR3 DNA: TGTGCCAGCAGTGAAGGGACTAGCCTTTCCTACGAGCAGTACTTC; CDR3 protein: CASSEGTSLSYEQYF
V gene: TRBV11-2; D gene: TRBD2; clone size: once; J gene: TRBJ2-6; CDR3 DNA: TGTGCCAGCAGCTTTGGACTAGTTGCTGGGGCCAACGTCCTGACTTTC; CDR3 protein: CASSFGLVAGANVLTF
V gene: TRBV7-2; D gene: TRBD1; clone size: NA; J gene: TRBJ2-5; CDR3 DNA: TGTGCCAGCAGCTCCCGGACAGGGTACTCCCAAGAGACCCAGTACTTC; CDR3 protein: CASSSRTGYSQETQYF
V gene: TRBV4-3; D gene: NA; clone size: NA; J gene: TRBJ2-6; CDR3 DNA: TGCGCCAGCAGCCATCTTCAGGGTACTGGGGCCAACGTCCTGACTTTC; CDR3 protein: CASSHLQGTGANVLTF
V gene: TRBV18; D gene: NA; clone size: NA; J gene: TRBJ2-5; CDR3 DNA: TGTGCCACCACCCAGGGGAGTCCGCAAGAGACCCAGTACTTC; CDR3 protein: CATTQGSPQETQYF
V gene: TRBV18; D gene: NA; clone size: NA; J gene: TRBJ1-1; CDR3 DNA: TGTGCCAGCTCACTGGATCCCGGGACTGAAGCTTTCTTT; CDR3 protein: CASSLDPGTEAFF
V gene: TRBV28; D gene: NA; clone size: NA; J gene: TRBJ2-7; CDR3 DNA: TGTGCCAGCAGTTTATCGGCAGGGGCCCTCTACGAGCAGTACTTC; CDR3 protein: CASSLSAGALYEQYF
V gene: TRBV6-6; D gene: NA; clone size: few; J gene: TRBJ2-7; CDR3 DNA: TGTGCCAGCAGCTCGGCAGGGTACCACGAGCAGTACTTC; CDR3 protein: CASSSAGYHEQYF
V gene: TRBV7-9; D gene: NA; clone size: NA; J gene: TRBJ2-2; CDR3 DNA: TGTGCCAGCAGCCGCTGGGGGGGCGACACCGGGGAGCTGTTTTTT; CDR3 protein: CASSRWGGDTGELFF
V gene: TRBV28; D gene: NA; clone size: NA; J gene: TRBJ2-4; CDR3 DNA: TGTGCCAGCAGTACTCCGGGACTAGCCAAAAACATTCAGTACTTC; CDR3 protein: CASSTPGLAKNIQYF
V gene: TRBV5-6; D gene: TRBD2; clone size: NA; J gene: TRBJ2-3; CDR3 DNA: TGTGCCAGCACGGCGGGAGTCGCGCAGTATTTT; CDR3 protein: CASTAGVAQYF
V gene: TRBV10-1; D gene: NA; clone size: NA; J gene: TRBJ2-1; CDR3 DNA: TGCGCCAGCAGTTCGGGGGCCATTTACAATGAGCAGTTCTTC; CDR3 protein: CASSSGAIYNEQFF
V gene: TRBV7-6; D gene: NA; clone size: NA; J gene: TRBJ2-1; CDR3 DNA: TGTGCCAGCAGCTTTCTAGGGGGTCATGAGCAGTTCTTC; CDR3 protein: CASSFLGGHEQFF
V gene: TRBV4-3; D gene: NA; clone size: NA; J gene: TRBJ2-3; CDR3 DNA: TGCGCCAGCAGCCCAGGAGTCACAGATACGCAGTATTTT; CDR3 protein: CASSPGVTDTQYF
V gene: TRBV18; D gene: TRBD1; clone size: NA; J gene: TRBJ2-7; CDR3 DNA: TGTGCCAGCTCACCACCCTCGGGACAGGGGTCCTACGAGCAGTACTTC; CDR3 protein: CASSPPSGQGSYEQYF
V gene: TRBV27; D gene: NA; clone size: NA; J gene: TRBJ2-4; CDR3 DNA: TGTGCCAGCAGTTTATTCTCCCCCCAGGCCGGAGGGGACAAAAACATTCAGTACTTC; CDR3 protein: CASSLFSPQAGGDKNIQYF
V gene: TRBV6-5; D gene: NA; clone size: NA; J gene: TRBJ2-7; CDR3 DNA: TGTGCCAGCAGCCTTGGGGTCGAGTACGAGCAGTACTTC; CDR3 protein: CASSLGVEYEQYF
V gene: TRBV5-1; D gene: NA; clone size: NA; J gene: TRBJ2-1; CDR3 DNA: TGCGCCAGCCAAATAGAGGTGGGATCGAATGAGCAGTTCTTC; CDR3 protein: CASQIEVGSNEQFF
V gene: TRBV7-2; D gene: NA; clone size: NA; J gene: TRBJ2-7; CDR3 DNA: TGTGCCAGCACCTCAACCTACGAGCAGTACTTC; CDR3 protein: CASTSTYEQYF
V gene: TRBV6-5; D gene: NA; clone size: NA; J gene: TRBJ2-3; CDR3 DNA: TGTGCCAGCATTCAGTTTTTTAGCACAGATACGCAGTATTTT; CDR3 protein: CASIQFFSTDTQYF
V gene: TRBV6-6; D gene: TRBD1; clone size: NA; J gene: TRBJ1-1; CDR3 DNA: TGTGCCAGCACGACCCGGGACAGGGGGTCTGCTGAAGCTTTCTTT; CDR3 protein: CASTTRDRGSAEAFF